This TCR beta chain is drawn from a study of CD8+ T cells in alopecia areata. Study findings and constraints: For lesional scalp, especially alopecia totalis/universalis, clonality was higher than in normal scalp.

The CDR3 runs 12 residues. Germline V gives CDR1 LNHDA, CDR2 SQIVND (reference sequence). Extracted from the samples, RNA was reverse transcribed into cDNA to serve as the sequencing template. The protocol was immunoSEQ multiplex PCR, while the TCRdb copy is restricted to in-frame clones and leaves out a portion. The sample shows 120,000 or so clones, around 60% of them seen only once. A few counts support this clone. Antigen specificity is unknown. One junction end does not reproduce the germline sequence, and a read error may be involved. Noted treatment: oral pan-JAK inhibitor, 5-10 mg twice daily. The receptor's source is a human donor with alopecia areata. The chain employs TRBV19 and TRBJ1-5; D is ambiguous. The sequences come from CD4+ T cells sorted from blood, collected at week 4, from a patient treated with tofacitinib. CDR3 nucleotide sequence: TGTGCCACTAAGGGTAGCACTCAGCCCCAGCATTTT. It specifies CATKGSTQPQHF.